These 3 T cell receptor beta chains were sequenced from one sample in a study of beta chain features in type 1 diabetes. Of the isolated RNA, all was reverse transcribed, and so the sequenced material was expressed TCRB transcripts. The protocol was immunoSEQ multiplex PCR, while the TCRdb copy is restricted to in-frame clones and leaves out a portion. This sample has some 10,000 clones, with 75% to 85% found just once. Sequences were obtained from Tregs from blood. These receptors were taken from a woman between 18 and 29 years old in good health.

The chain links TRBV11-2 to TRBJ2-7; TRBD2 aligns across 9 bases. J gave up 5 bases and V 1 base, and 0 bases lay outside the gene matches. The CDR3 is 13 amino acids. Looked up from germline, CDR1 is SGHAT and CDR2 is FQNNGV. DNA of the CDR3: TGTGCCAGCAGCTTAGGACTAGCGGACGAGCAGTACTTC. Translation: CASSLGLADEQYF.

The chain has TRBV5-4 and TRBJ1-1; D unclear. V shed 4 bases and J shed 2 bases, with 15 bases lying between them. This CDR3 is 15 amino acids long. Germline CDR1 SGHNT, CDR2 YYREEE (reference sequence). DNA for the CDR3: TGTGCCAGCAGCCCCATTGTGGGAGATAACACTGAAGCTTTCTTT. This sequence encodes CASSPIVGDNTEAFF.

This clone was seen a handful of times. The chain combines TRBV4-1 with TRBJ2-1, with TRBD1 identical over 9 bases. The junction had 8 bases not matched to a gene; V was cut back by 7 bases and J by 1 base. Germline V gene lookup returns CDR1 MGHRA and CDR2 YSYEKL. CDR3 length: 16 residues. Here the CDR3 reads CASTREGQGSYNEQFF. In DNA, the CDR3 is TGCGCCAGCACCCGCGAGGGACAGGGTTCCTACAATGAGCAGTTCTTC.